The sample holds a few counts of the clone carrying this T cell receptor (beta chain). Its cognate antigen is unknown. The entry originates in a study of beta chain features in type 1 diabetes. General study points: The study found moderately but significantly shorter TCRB CDR3s in all four CD4+ subsets of Type 1 diabetes patients.

V dropped 1 base and J dropped 3 bases, with 7 bases sitting between them. The germline V gene has CDR1 SQVTM and CDR2 ANQGSEA. This CDR3 contains 12 residues. The entirety of the isolated RNA underwent reverse transcription, so expressed TCRB transcripts were sequenced. Measured with immunoSEQ multiplex PCR; TCRdb has only the in-frame clones, and not every one. The sample gives a few hundred thousand clones, over 10% of which show up once; over 0.008% is in the top ten. V gene TRBV29-1 combines with J gene TRBJ2-7, with D unresolved. The sequence was obtained from a woman aged 18-29 years with type 1 diabetes. The sequencing sample was made of naive CD4+ T cells from blood. This CDR3 reads CSVEGGGYEQYF. DNA of the CDR3: TGCAGCGTTGAAGGAGGCGGCTACGAGCAGTACTTC.